These 30 T cell receptor beta chains were all obtained from the same sample, sequenced in a study of T cells after yellow fever vaccination. TCRdb called the 5' RACE reads again in MiXCR, with one record for every CDR3 protein. The table lists around 310,000 distinct CDR3 sequences, approximately 4% of them singletons. The sequencing used PBMCs, collected 15 days after the yellow fever booster vaccination. The receptors shown here come from a man between 18 and 35 years old who received the YFV17D yellow fever vaccine.

This chain connects TRBV19 to TRBJ1-5, with D possibly TRBD1 on 5 matching bases. The germline gives CDR1 LNHDA, CDR2 SQIVND (reference sequence). This CDR3 region has 13 residues. Trimming stripped 8 bases from V and 7 bases from J, with 15 bases between. CDR3 region: CASVREVGQPQHF. CDR3 in DNA: TGTGCCAGTGTCAGGGAAGTAGGCCAGCCCCAGCATTTT. Full variable domain (outside the CDR3, taken from reference TRBV19 and TRBJ1-5): DGGITQSPKYLFRKEGQNVTLSCEQNLNHDAMYWYRQDPGQGLRLIYYSQIVNDFQKGDIAEGYSVSREKKESFPLTVTSAQKNPTAFYLCASVREVGQPQHFGDGTRLSIL.

V usage is TRBV20-1 and J usage is TRBJ2-1; 7 bases line up with TRBD1. V lost 6 bases, J lost 10 bases, and 9 bases stayed unmatched. Germline CDR1 reads DFQATT; CDR2 reads SNEGSKA (reference sequence). The CDR3 is made up of 12 amino acids. CDR3 loop: CSARQGVVEQFF. CDR3 nucleotides: TGCAGTGCCCGTCAGGGGGTTGTCGAGCAGTTCTTC.

The chain has TRBV5-4 and TRBJ2-3, with TRBD2 matching 13 bases. This CDR3 has 17 residues. Per the germline V gene, CDR1 is SGHNT and CDR2 is YYREEE (reference sequence). The junction had 1 base not matched to a gene; V was cut back by 0 bases and J by 0 bases. The CDR3 sequence: CASSLGGLAGSTDTQYF. CDR3 nucleotide sequence: TGTGCCAGCAGCTTGGGGGGACTAGCGGGGAGCACAGATACGCAGTATTTT. The whole variable domain, filled in from reference TRBV5-4 and TRBJ2-3, reads ETGVTQSPTHLIKTRGQQVTLRCSSQSGHNTVSWYQQALGQGPQFIFQYYREEENGRGNFPPRFSGLQFPNYSSELNVNALELDDSALYLCASSLGGLAGSTDTQYFGPGTRLTVL.

This clonotype was counted a few times. The chain employs TRBV20-1 and TRBJ1-6, with D possibly being TRBD1 (6 bases). CDR3 length: 18 residues. CDR1 and CDR2 from the germline V gene are DFQATT and SNEGSKA (reference sequence). Trimming took off 3 bases at V and 3 bases at J, with 21 bases between the two ends. The CDR3: CSASRGGPNTFYNSPLHF. The CDR3 DNA reads as TGCAGTGCTAGTCGCGGGGGCCCGAACACCTTCTATAATTCACCCCTCCACTTT.

The table lists this clonotype with many counts. This chain joins TRBV20-1 and TRBJ2-5; 10 nucleotides align to TRBD1. The CDR3 sequence is 14 residues long. The junction had 10 bases not matched to a gene; V was cut back by 7 bases and J by 5 bases. Germline loops: CDR1 DFQATT, CDR2 SNEGSKA (reference sequence). This CDR3 reads CSVTRQGARETQYF. CDR3 nucleotide sequence: TGCAGTGTTACCCGACAGGGGGCGAGGGAGACCCAGTACTTC.

This clonotype was observed a few times. This chain uses TRBV20-1 with TRBJ1-1; D is uncertain. Germline loops: CDR1 DFQATT, CDR2 SNEGSKA (reference sequence). The CDR3 is 14 amino acids. Trimming cost V 2 bases and J 1 base, with 11 bases left between them. The CDR3 sequence: CSARMGGGNTEAFF. The DNA of the CDR3 is TGCAGTGCTAGAATGGGAGGCGGGAACACTGAAGCTTTCTTT.

Concerning this clonotype: The junction differs from germline at one of its ends, possibly a read error. This sequence joins TRBV4-1 and TRBJ2-7; the D is unclear. This CDR3 region has 16 residues. Germline V lookup: CDR1 MGHRA, CDR2 YSYEKL. The CDR3 DNA is TGCGCCAGCAGCCAAGGGGCCCCCAGGACCTACTACGAGCCGTACTTC. This encodes CASSQGAPRTYYEPYF.

The V gene is TRBV12-3 or TRBV12-4, the J gene TRBJ2-1; 13 nucleotides align to TRBD2. V gave up 4 bases and J gave up 8 bases; unmatched junction bases: 14. This CDR3 is built from 18 residues. The CDR3 DNA sequence: TGTGCCAGCAGTTCCAGTAAATTAGGACTAGCGGGGGTCCATGAGCAGTTCTTC. This sequence encodes CASSSSKLGLAGVHEQFF.

The CDR3 here is CSARDGGGRTDTQYF. The CDR3 DNA reads TGCAGTGCTAGAGATGGCGGGGGCCGTACAGATACGCAGTATTTT. The chain carries TRBV20-1 and TRBJ2-3; D is perhaps TRBD2 (7 bases). The CDR3 totals 15 residues. V lost 0 bases to trimming and J lost 3 bases, with 13 bases between them. The germline gives CDR1 DFQATT, CDR2 SNEGSKA (reference sequence).

In this sample, this clonotype turned up many times. V and J are TRBV6-2 or TRBV6-3 and TRBJ2-7, with D perhaps being TRBD1 or TRBD2 (5 bases each). CDR1 and CDR2 (germline): MNHEY, SVGEGT. The CDR3 contains 14 residues. The V gene lost 7 bases and the J gene lost 3 bases, with 16 bases spanning the gap. The CDR3 protein is CASTDGAAGYEQYV. CDR3 nucleotides: TGTGCCAGCACCGACGGGGCAGCCGGCTACGAGCAGTACGTC.

This sequence joins TRBV7-2 and TRBJ2-3, with 10 bases matching TRBD1. V shed 3 bases and J 2 bases; nucleotides not matched to a gene: 2. Germline CDR1 and CDR2: SGHTA and FQGNSA. The CDR3 covers 15 residues. CDR3 protein: CASSFGTGVTDTQYF. DNA for the CDR3: TGTGCCAGCAGCTTTGGGACAGGGGTCACAGATACGCAGTATTTT.

This clonotype was recorded a few times. V usage is TRBV13 and J usage is TRBJ2-1; 8 nucleotides align to TRBD2. V shed 0 bases and J 7 bases; nucleotides not matched to a gene: 8. From germline, CDR1 is PRHDT and CDR2 FYEKMQ (reference sequence). The CDR3 extends over 16 amino acids. The CDR3 region has the DNA TGTGCCAGCAGCTTAGGACCAGCGGGGGCCGAGAATGAGCAGTTCTTC. Protein: CASSLGPAGAENEQFF. The full variable domain, in which reference TRBV13 and TRBJ2-1 provide the parts outside the CDR3, is AAGVIQSPRHLIKEKRETATLKCYPIPRHDTVYWYQQGPGQDPQFLISFYEKMQSDKGSIPDRFSAQQFSDYHSELNMSSLELGDSALYFCASSLGPAGAENEQFFGPGTRLTVL.

This clonotype was seen at least ten times. J is TRBJ1-2 and V is TRBV20-1; D is perhaps TRBD1 (5 bases). The CDR3 is made up of 10 amino acids. Germline-derived CDR1 and CDR2 are DFQATT and SNEGSKA (reference sequence). The CDR3, as DNA: TGCAGGGGGGGTAGCTATGGCTACACCTTC. Protein: CRGGSYGYTF.

This clonotype was recorded at least ten times. The chain is built from TRBV3-1 and TRBJ2-7, with 8 bases matching TRBD2. Germline V gene sequence: CDR1 LGHDT, CDR2 YNNKEL (reference sequence). V shed 3 bases and J 7 bases; nucleotides not matched to a gene: 14. The CDR3 is 16 residues long. This CDR3 is CASSQRTGTSRREQYF. The CDR3 region has the DNA TGTGCCAGCAGCCAGAGGACCGGGACTAGTAGAAGAGAGCAGTACTTC.

This clonotype turned up a few times. The V gene is TRBV15, the J gene TRBJ2-5, with unresolved D. Trimming shortened V by 2 bases and J by 0 bases, and 4 bases separated the two germline ends. Germline V gene data show CDR1 as LNHNV and CDR2 as YYDKDF (reference sequence). This CDR3 region has 13 residues. The CDR3 here is CATSRRYQETQYF. For the CDR3, the DNA is TGTGCCACCAGCAGACGGTACCAAGAGACCCAGTACTTC.

This clonotype was seen many times. The rearrangement links TRBV7-3 to TRBJ1-2, with D perhaps matching TRBD1 (5 bases). V was cut by 3 bases and J by 4 bases, with 9 bases left in between. The CDR3 has 13 residues. Germline lookup yields CDR1 SGHTA and CDR2 FQGTGA. CDR3 in DNA: TGTGCCAGCAGCTTTCTCGGGGGCTATGGCTACACCTTC. Protein product: CASSFLGGYGYTF.

This chain connects TRBV20-1 to TRBJ1-1, with D maybe TRBD1 (6 bases). The germline CDR1 and CDR2 sequences are DFQATT and SNEGSKA (reference sequence). The V end lost 5 bases, the J end lost 0 bases, and 10 bases lay between the germline ends. The CDR3 covers 13 residues. CDR3 residues: CSAEGVLNTEAFF. Written as DNA, the CDR3 is TGCAGTGCTGAGGGGGTTTTGAACACTGAAGCTTTCTTT.

CDR3 nucleotide sequence: TGTGCCAGCAAGTGGAGCCCGAACACTGAAGCTTTCTTT. It yields the protein CASKWSPNTEAFF. V and J are TRBV6-2 or TRBV6-3 and TRBJ1-1; D gene unclear. Trimming left V 7 bases short and J 1 base short, with 10 bases between. Germline V gene sequence: CDR1 MNHEY, CDR2 SVGEGT. This CDR3 is 13 amino acids long.

The chain joins TRBV12-3 or TRBV12-4 to TRBJ2-7, with D tentatively TRBD1 or TRBD2 (5 bases each). The CDR3 runs 15 residues. Deletions cut 1 base from V and 4 bases from J, with 14 bases between. This CDR3 reads CASSLGQAGGYEQYF. The CDR3 DNA reads TGTGCCAGCAGTTTAGGGCAGGCTGGGGGTTACGAGCAGTACTTC.

The table lists this clonotype with many counts. V is TRBV5-6 and J is TRBJ2-3; 11 nucleotides match TRBD2. Looked up from germline, CDR1 is SGHDT and CDR2 is YYEEEE. The CDR3 totals 16 residues. The V gene end was trimmed by 4 bases and the J gene end by 2 bases; junction bases not matched to a gene: 6. The CDR3 protein is CASSPRLAGYTDTQYF. Here the CDR3 DNA reads TGTGCCAGCAGCCCCAGACTAGCGGGGTACACAGATACGCAGTATTTT.

This clonotype was observed a few times. The chain employs TRBV7-9 and TRBJ1-4; no firm D call. The CDR3 consists of 17 residues. With 5 bases removed from V and 7 bases from J, the gap between germline ends came to 23 bases. CDR1 is SEHNR and CDR2 is FQNEAQ in the germline V gene (reference sequence). For the CDR3, the DNA is TGTGCCAGCAGCCCGGTGGGCAGAAGCACGAGGCCTGAAAAACTGTTTTTT. Protein: CASSPVGRSTRPEKLFF.

This clonotype was seen at least ten times. V is TRBV24-1 and J is TRBJ1-1; a weak D match, TRBD1 (6 bases). The V gene's germline CDR1 is KGHDR and CDR2 SFDVKD. V was clipped by 8 bases and J by 3 bases, with 12 bases between them. This CDR3 contains 13 residues. The CDR3 coding sequence is TGTGCCACCAAATACAGGGAGGACACTGAAGCTTTCTTT. This encodes CATKYREDTEAFF.

This clonotype has more than one count but fewer than ten. The V and J genes are TRBV7-9 and TRBJ1-2; 10 bases map to TRBD1. Germline assignment: CDR1 SEHNR and CDR2 FQNEAQ (reference sequence). The CDR3 sequence is 13 residues long. The V and J ends lost 5 bases and 11 bases, in that order; junction bases with no gene match: 8. DNA of the CDR3: TGTGCCAGCAGCAGAGGGACAGGGGAGGCATACACCTTC. Its protein is CASSRGTGEAYTF.

This chain joins TRBV6-5 and TRBJ1-5; 7 bases are a match to TRBD1. Trimming at V came to 4 bases and at J to 2 bases, leaving 5 bases not matched to a gene. This CDR3 has 15 residues. Per the germline V gene, CDR1 is MNHEY and CDR2 is SVGAGI. CDR3 amino acids: CASSLTGLGNQPQHF. CDR3 nucleotides: TGTGCCAGCAGTTTGACAGGGTTGGGCAATCAGCCCCAGCATTTT.

This clonotype was found a few times. The chain links TRBV4-1 to TRBJ1-4; TRBD1 might be the D (5 bases). Germline loops: CDR1 MGHRA, CDR2 YSYEKL. Trimming removed 1 base from V and 8 bases from J, with 14 bases in between. This CDR3 is built from 15 residues. CDR3 amino acids: CASSQGSRAEEKLFF. The CDR3 bases are TGCGCCAGCAGCCAAGGGTCCAGGGCTGAGGAAAAACTGTTTTTT.

There are many counts of this clonotype. This chain connects TRBV10-3 to TRBJ2-7; D not resolved. Trimming removed 0 bases at V and 3 bases at J, with 12 bases between. The CDR3 extends over 15 amino acids. Germline CDR1 ENHRY, CDR2 SYGVKD. In DNA, the CDR3 is TGTGCCATCAGTGAGTCCGGCGCTAGGATCTACGAGCAGTACGTC. This encodes CAISESGARIYEQYV.

This clonotype occurred many times. The gene calls are TRBV9 and TRBJ1-3, with TRBD1 as a possible D gene (6 bases). The CDR3 contains 15 residues. The germline V gene encodes CDR1 SGDLS and CDR2 YYNGEE. The V and J ends lost 0 bases and 1 base respectively, with 8 bases between them. CDR3 in DNA: TGTGCCAGCAGCGTAGGGACAGCGTCTGGAAACACCATATATTTT. Protein: CASSVGTASGNTIYF.

This clonotype turned up a few times. J is TRBJ1-2 and V is TRBV16; D gene uncertain. Trimming shortened V by 0 bases and J by 5 bases, and 13 bases separated the two germline ends. The CDR3 runs to 15 residues. Germline CDR1 is KGHSY and CDR2 is FQNENV. Here the CDR3 reads CASSQSPGQNYGYTF. The CDR3 DNA is TGTGCCAGCAGCCAATCTCCGGGTCAGAATTATGGCTACACCTTC.

This clonotype occurred many times. This chain uses TRBV4-1 with TRBJ2-7; D is perhaps TRBD1 or TRBD2 (5 bases each). CDR3 length: 14 amino acids. CDR1 is MGHRA and CDR2 is YSYEKL in the germline V gene. The V end was cut by 0 bases, the J end by 2 bases, with 8 bases between. The chain's CDR3 is CASSQDREPYEQYF. The CDR3 DNA is TGCGCCAGCAGCCAAGACAGGGAGCCCTACGAGCAGTACTTC.

This clonotype was detected a few times. This chain links TRBV19 with TRBJ2-2, with 9 bases that match TRBD2. Per germline, CDR1 LNHDA and CDR2 SQIVND (reference sequence). This CDR3 is 19 amino acids long. With V trimmed by 5 bases and J by 5 bases, 18 bases remained unmatched. The CDR3 DNA sequence: TGTGCCAGTAGTCCCCTTTGGGGCGGGGGGGCCTCAGGAACCGGGGAGCTGTTTTTT. It yields the protein CASSPLWGGGASGTGELFF.